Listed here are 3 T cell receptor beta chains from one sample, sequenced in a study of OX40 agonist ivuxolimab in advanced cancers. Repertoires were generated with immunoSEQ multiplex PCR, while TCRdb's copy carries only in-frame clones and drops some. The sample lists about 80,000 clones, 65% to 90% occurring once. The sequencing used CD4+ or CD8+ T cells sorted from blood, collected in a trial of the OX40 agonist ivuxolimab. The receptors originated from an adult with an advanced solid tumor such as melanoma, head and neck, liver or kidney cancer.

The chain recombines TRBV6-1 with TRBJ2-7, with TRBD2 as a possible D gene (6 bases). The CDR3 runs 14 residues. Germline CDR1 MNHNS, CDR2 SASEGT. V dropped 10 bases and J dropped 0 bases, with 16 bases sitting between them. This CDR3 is CATSIGSFSYEQYF. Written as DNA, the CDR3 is TGTGCCACTTCTATCGGGAGTTTCTCCTACGAGCAGTACTTC.

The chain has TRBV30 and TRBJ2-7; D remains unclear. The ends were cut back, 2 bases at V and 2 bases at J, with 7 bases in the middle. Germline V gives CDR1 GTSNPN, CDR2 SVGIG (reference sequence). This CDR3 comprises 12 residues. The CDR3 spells CAWSTLTYEQYF. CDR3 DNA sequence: TGTGCCTGGAGTACCCTAACCTACGAGCAGTACTTC.

The CDR3 here is CARSFTGFYTEAFF. DNA for the CDR3: TGTGCCAGAAGCTTTACAGGGTTCTACACTGAAGCTTTCTTT. This chain joins TRBV5-3 and TRBJ1-1; the D gene is possibly TRBD1 (6 bases). TRBV5-3 is placed among ORFs of uncertain function. V was clipped by 2 bases and J by 3 bases, with 11 bases between them. This CDR3 has 14 residues.